This T cell receptor beta chain originates from a study of T cell responses to AZD1222 COVID-19 vaccine. Assay used: immunoSEQ multiplex PCR; TCRdb lists only in-frame clones, some missing. Among 90,000 to 120,000 clones, about 85% were seen once, and the ten largest hold 3.5% to 4.5%. For this clone: Its antigen is as yet unknown.

Notes on the study in general: Spike-wide coverage was observed for vaccine-associated CD4 TCRs, with dominant responses at 160-218 and 743-854.

This material consisted of peripheral blood, taken on day 0 of AZD1222 vaccination. The sequence was obtained from an adult in good health.

The CDR3 sequence is CASSLGVGSWEAFF. The CDR3 nucleotides read TGCGCCAGCAGCTTGGGGGTTGGGAGTTGGGAAGCTTTCTTT. The rearrangement uses TRBV5-1 and TRBJ1-1, with D unclear. Germline CDR1 and CDR2: SGHRS and YFSETQ. The CDR3 has 14 amino acids. Deletions cut 0 bases from V and 8 bases from J, with 14 bases between. The full variable domain, rest sourced from reference TRBV5-1 and TRBJ1-1, is KAGVTQTPRYLIKTRGQQVTLSCSPISGHRSVSWYQQTPGQGLQFLFEYFSETQRNKGNFPGRFSGRQFSNSRSEMNVSTLELGDSALYLCASSLGVGSWEAFFGQGTRLTVV.